This T cell receptor beta chain was found in a study of T cell responses to AZD1222 COVID-19 vaccine. Study-level points and caveats: White British donors predominated, females outnumbered males, and clonal diversity was possibly underestimated. Spike-specific TCR breadth and depth were elevated following two AZD1222 doses. The study found vaccine-associated CD4 TCRs spanning spike, dominant at 160-218 and 743-854.

The assay was immunoSEQ multiplex PCR, and TCRdb's table has in-frame clones only and misses some. The sample contains around 95,000 clones, approximately 90% of which appear only once. A word on this clone: The target antigen is unknown.

This CDR3 spans 15 amino acids. The germline CDR1 and CDR2 sequences are SGHNT and YYREEE (reference sequence). With 4 bases clipped from V and 4 bases from J, the junction kept 9 bases outside the gene matches. V is TRBV5-4 and J is TRBJ1-1; 8 positions match TRBD1. The TCR originated in an adult in good health. The sample here was peripheral blood, taken on day 0 of AZD1222 vaccination. CDR3 loop: CASSNPGQGGTEAFF. The CDR3 DNA sequence: TGTGCCAGCAGCAACCCCGGACAGGGAGGCACTGAAGCTTTCTTT.